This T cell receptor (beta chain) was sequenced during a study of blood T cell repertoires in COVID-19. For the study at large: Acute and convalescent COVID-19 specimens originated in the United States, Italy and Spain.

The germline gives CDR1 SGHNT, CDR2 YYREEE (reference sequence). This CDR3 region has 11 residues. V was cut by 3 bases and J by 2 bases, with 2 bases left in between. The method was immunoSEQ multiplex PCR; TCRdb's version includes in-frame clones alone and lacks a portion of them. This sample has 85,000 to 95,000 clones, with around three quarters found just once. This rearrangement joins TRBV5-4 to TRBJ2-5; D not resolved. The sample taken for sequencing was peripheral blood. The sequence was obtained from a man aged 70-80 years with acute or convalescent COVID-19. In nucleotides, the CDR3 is TGTGCCAGCAGCTCGCAAGAGACCCAGTACTTC. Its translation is CASSSQETQYF.